This TCR beta chain originates from a study of blood T cell repertoires in COVID-19. The wider study: Acute-phase and convalescent COVID-19 samples originated in the United States, Italy and Spain.

Germline CDR1 is MDHEN and CDR2 is SYDVKM. Losses at the gene ends were 3 bases for V and 0 bases for J; bases not matched to a gene: 7. The CDR3 is 16 residues long. Methods used by the authors: Amplification with reference gene primers provided the estimates of nucleated cell counts. Generated by immunoSEQ multiplex PCR, the TCRdb table keeps only in-frame clones and is missing some. The DNA was the basis for D and trimming; V, J and clone size are from that table. The table shows about 100,000 clones, with around nine tenths occurring only once. Seattle cases were enrolled at active infection and followed longitudinally.

Source material: peripheral blood. The chain carries TRBV28 and TRBJ2-7; 8 bases agree with TRBD2. The sequence was obtained from a woman aged 50 to 60 with COVID-19, enrolled during active disease. CDR3 protein: CASSFPPGGDSYEQYF. The DNA for the CDR3 is TGTGCCAGCAGTTTCCCCCCCGGGGGGGACTCCTACGAGCAGTACTTC. The variable domain in full, completed from reference TRBV28 and TRBJ2-7, reads DVKVTQSSRYLVKRTGEKVFLECVQDMDHENMFWYRQDPGLGLRLIYFSYDVKMKEKGDIPEGYSVSREKKERFSLILESASTNQTSMYLCASSFPPGGDSYEQYFGPGTRLTVT.